The entry below describes one TCR beta chain. The data belong to a study of T cell changes during pregnancy in multiple sclerosis. TCRdb's table, derived via immunoSEQ multiplex PCR, lists solely in-frame clones and lacks some. The sample includes roughly 83,000 clones, about 91% of them seen just once. Germline-derived CDR1 and CDR2 are SGHTA and FQGNSA. This CDR3 has 15 residues. V shed 5 bases and J 4 bases; nucleotides not matched to a gene: 7. The sample here was PBMCs, taken in the first trimester of pregnancy. This receptor was taken from a female donor in good health, serving as a control in a pregnancy study. Some clones in this sample may be carry-over from other donors' samples. J is TRBJ1-3 and V is TRBV7-2, with 8 nucleotides matching TRBD1. In DNA, the CDR3 is TGTGCCAGCAGCCGGACAGGGATGGGGGGAAACACCATATATTTT. Translated: CASSRTGMGGNTIYF.